The 28 T cell receptor beta chains below were found in one sample sequenced in a study of cytomegalovirus exposure and HLA in healthy donors. The primer mix had 60 Vbeta and 13 Jbeta primers. Here immunoSEQ multiplex PCR was the method, and the copy in TCRdb shows in-frame clones only, minus some. The sample records under 150,000 clones, approximately 85% being singletons. Sequencing used PBMCs. These TCRs come from a boy between 10 and 17 years old in good health and CMV-seronegative.

The V gene is TRBV2, the J gene TRBJ2-7, with D possibly TRBD2 on 5 matching bases. V gave up 3 bases and J gave up 7 bases, with 13 bases separating them. The CDR3 length is 13 residues. The germline V gene has CDR1 SNHLY and CDR2 FYNNEI. CDR3 sequence (DNA): TGTGCCAGCAGTGATCGGCGGGTGGGGGAGCAGTACTTC. Amino acids: CASSDRRVGEQYF.

V and J are TRBV19 and TRBJ1-3, with D perhaps matching TRBD1 (6 bases). Germline CDR1 is LNHDA and CDR2 is SQIVND (reference sequence). Trimming removed 9 bases from V and 1 base from J, with 16 bases in between. The CDR3 has 15 residues. CDR3 region: CASNSKGDSGNTIYF. As DNA, the CDR3 is TGTGCCAGCAACTCTAAGGGGGATTCTGGAAACACCATATATTTT.

V and J are TRBV7-9 and TRBJ1-1; TRBD1 agrees at 7 bases. This CDR3 spans 15 amino acids. The germline V gene encodes CDR1 SEHNR and CDR2 FQNEAQ (reference sequence). V lost 5 bases, J lost 5 bases, and 11 bases stayed unmatched. The DNA for the CDR3 is TGTGCCAGCAGCCCTAGGGAGACAGGGAGGACTGAAGCTTTCTTT. Amino acids: CASSPRETGRTEAFF.

The chain has TRBV25-1 and TRBJ2-7, with D possibly matching TRBD2 (5 bases). This CDR3 is 13 amino acids long. V dropped 1 base and J dropped 2 bases, with 6 bases sitting between them. Germline CDR1 and CDR2: MGHDK and SYGVNS. The chain's CDR3 is CASSEFGTYEQYF. The CDR3, as DNA: TGTGCCAGCAGTGAATTCGGGACCTACGAGCAGTACTTC.

The chain uses TRBV6-5 and TRBJ2-3; TRBD2 might be the D (5 bases). CDR3 length equals 15 residues. The germline gives CDR1 MNHEY, CDR2 SVGAGI. Trimming cost V 2 bases and J 2 bases, with 11 bases left between them. The CDR3: CASSYKGRDTDTQYF. CDR3 sequence (DNA): TGTGCCAGCAGTTACAAAGGACGGGACACAGATACGCAGTATTTT.

The gene calls are TRBV25-1 and TRBJ1-2; D remains unclear. The germline V and J ends were trimmed by 5 bases and 4 bases, with 5 bases remaining between them. There are 11 residues in the CDR3. Germline values: CDR1 MGHDK, CDR2 SYGVNS. The DNA of the CDR3 is TGTGCCAGCAGTCGGTCCTATGGCTACACCTTC. Its translation: CASSRSYGYTF.

This chain uses TRBV7-2 with TRBJ2-3, with D unclear. The CDR3 loop spans 12 amino acids. Germline V gives CDR1 SGHTA, CDR2 FQGNSA. The V gene lost 3 bases and the J gene lost 2 bases, with 3 bases spanning the gap. CDR3 sequence (DNA): TGTGCCAGCAGCTTCAACACAGATACGCAGTATTTT. Protein: CASSFNTDTQYF.

This clone was detected a few times. V gene TRBV5-6 combines with J gene TRBJ2-7; the D is unclear. CDR1 SGHDT and CDR2 YYEEEE come from the germline V gene. V lost 0 bases and J 1 base, leaving 2 bases between the germline ends. This CDR3 is 12 amino acids long. The CDR3 sequence is CASSLASYEQYF. The CDR3 DNA sequence: TGTGCCAGCAGCTTGGCGTCCTACGAGCAGTACTTC. Supplemented by reference TRBV5-6 and TRBJ2-7, the full variable domain reads DAGVTQSPTHLIKTRGQQVTLRCSPKSGHDTVSWYQQALGQGPQFIFQYYEEEERQRGNFPDRFSGHQFPNYSSELNVNALLLGDSALYLCASSLASYEQYFGPGTRLTVT.

The rearrangement joins TRBV2 to TRBJ1-4, with D maybe TRBD1 (5 bases). Germline V lookup: CDR1 SNHLY, CDR2 FYNNEI. The CDR3 loop spans 16 amino acids. Trimming stripped 6 bases from V and 4 bases from J, with 18 bases between. CDR3 sequence: CASRARAGRVNEKLFF. CDR3 DNA sequence: TGTGCCAGCAGGGCTCGGGCGGGGCGGGTTAATGAAAAACTGTTTTTT.

There are a few counts of this clone. The rearrangement uses TRBV7-3 and TRBJ2-6, with TRBD1 identical over 10 bases. The CDR3 runs to 18 residues. The J segment lost 3 bases and the V segment lost 2 bases, leaving 7 bases of the junction unmatched. Germline V gives CDR1 SGHTA, CDR2 FQGTGA. The CDR3: CASSLEATGGIGANVLTF. CDR3 nucleotide sequence: TGTGCCAGCAGCTTAGAGGCGACAGGGGGCATTGGGGCCAACGTCCTGACTTTC.

The chain uses TRBV7-2 and TRBJ2-1; 7 nucleotides match TRBD1. Trimming removed 1 base from V and 9 bases from J; junction bases left unmatched: 3. Germline CDR1 reads SGHTA; CDR2 reads FQGNSA. This CDR3 contains 13 residues. In DNA form, the CDR3 reads TGTGCCAGCAGCTTAGAAACAGGGGCTGAGCAGTTCTTC. Protein product: CASSLETGAEQFF.

The chain links TRBV2 to TRBJ2-7; 15 bases match TRBD2. The J segment lost 1 base and the V segment lost 7 bases, leaving 2 bases of the junction unmatched. Germline V gene lookup returns CDR1 SNHLY and CDR2 FYNNEI. This CDR3 region has 15 residues. The CDR3 here is CASIGTSGGSYEQYF. CDR3 DNA sequence: TGTGCCAGCATTGGGACTAGCGGGGGGTCCTACGAGCAGTACTTC.

The rearrangement links TRBV5-1 to TRBJ2-5, with TRBD1 as a possible D gene (6 bases). The DNA end is a closer match to TRBJ2-7, so the J assignment may be wrong. Per the germline V gene, CDR1 is SGHRS and CDR2 is YFSETQ. The CDR3 is 17 residues long. The DNA for the CDR3 is TGCGCCAGCAGCCCGCCCCGTACCGGGACACTTGCCTACGAGCAGTACTTC. Translated: CASSPPRTGTLAYEQYF.

This chain links TRBV7-3 with TRBJ2-1, with 8 bases fitting TRBD2. The length of the CDR3 is 16 residues. CDR1 is SGHTA, CDR2 FQGTGA, per germline. The junction had 12 bases not matched to a gene; V was cut back by 5 bases and J by 6 bases. The CDR3 reads CASSPSQRGRFNEQFF. The CDR3 bases are TGTGCCAGCAGCCCGAGTCAGCGGGGGCGATTCAATGAGCAGTTCTTC. The full variable domain, in which reference TRBV7-3 and TRBJ2-1 provide the parts outside the CDR3, is GAGVSQTPSNKVTEKGKYVELRCDPISGHTALYWYRQSLGQGPEFLIYFQGTGAADDSGLPNDRFFAVRPEGSVSTLKIQRTERGDSAVYLCASSPSQRGRFNEQFFGPGTRLTVL.

Written as DNA, the CDR3 is TGTGCCAGTAGTATTCGCCCCCGGTATGGCTACGAGCAGTACTTC. This gives the protein CASSIRPRYGYEQYF. V is TRBV19 and J is TRBJ2-7; D unclear. V was pared by 3 bases and J by 3 bases, with 15 bases between. CDR1 and CDR2 (germline): LNHDA, SQIVND (reference sequence). This CDR3 contains 15 residues.

DNA for the CDR3: TGTGCCAGCTCACTCGACAGGGGCACTGAAGCTTTCTTT. Translated: CASSLDRGTEAFF. The rearrangement joins TRBV18 to TRBJ1-1; 8 bases agree with TRBD1. V shed 4 bases, J shed 4 bases, and the junction held 2 bases outside the gene matches. CDR1 KGHSH and CDR2 LQKENI come from the germline V gene. The CDR3 loop spans 13 amino acids.

V is TRBV5-1 and J is TRBJ2-1, with D uncertain. V lost 0 bases, J lost 0 bases, and 7 bases lay in between. The CDR3 consists of 15 residues. The germline CDR1 and CDR2 sequences are SGHRS and YFSETQ. The CDR3 DNA reads as TGCGCCAGCAGCTTGGTAACCGGCTCCTACAATGAGCAGTTCTTC. It translates to CASSLVTGSYNEQFF.

The J gene is TRBJ2-1, the V gene TRBV11-3; the match to TRBD2 covers 9 bases. This CDR3 contains 17 residues. J lost 0 bases, V lost 5 bases, and 8 bases had no gene match. CDR1 and CDR2 from the germline V gene are SGHNT and YENEEA. The CDR3 protein is CASSDRTSVDSYNEQFF. Written as DNA, the CDR3 is TGTGCCAGCAGCGATAGGACTAGCGTCGACTCCTACAATGAGCAGTTCTTC. Complete variable domain (other parts from reference TRBV11-3 and TRBJ2-1): EAGVVQSPRYKIIEKKQPVAFWCNPISGHNTLYWYLQNLGQGPELLIRYENEEAVDDSQLPKDRFSAERLKGVDSTLKIQPAELGDSAVYLCASSDRTSVDSYNEQFFGPGTRLTVL.

This chain links TRBV4-2 with TRBJ1-2; 10 positions match TRBD1. There are 16 residues in the CDR3. CDR1 LGHNA and CDR2 YNFKEQ come from the germline V gene. V was clipped by 4 bases and J by 1 base; unmatched bases: 6. DNA for the CDR3: TGTGCCAGCAGCCGAGCCGGGACAGGGGATAACTATGGCTACACCTTC. Protein product: CASSRAGTGDNYGYTF.

V usage is TRBV4-3 and J usage is TRBJ1-5; 10 nucleotides align to TRBD1. With 3 bases clipped from V and 6 bases from J, the junction kept 2 bases outside the gene matches. The germline CDR1 and CDR2 sequences are LGHNA and YSLEER. CDR3 size: 14 residues. The CDR3 is CASSHGTGAQPQHF. The CDR3 coding sequence is TGCGCCAGCAGCCACGGGACAGGGGCTCAGCCCCAGCATTTT.

The V and J genes are TRBV5-1 and TRBJ2-5; the D gene is possibly TRBD1 (6 bases). The CDR3 runs to 14 residues. The germline V gene has CDR1 SGHRS and CDR2 YFSETQ. The V gene lost 4 bases and the J gene lost 2 bases, with 12 bases spanning the gap. Here the CDR3 DNA reads TGCGCCAGCAGCAAACAGGGTGAACAAGAGACCCAGTACTTC. Translating gives CASSKQGEQETQYF.

The genes are TRBV5-4 and TRBJ1-5; D unclear. This CDR3 is built from 14 residues. Trimming took off 2 bases at V and 4 bases at J, with 10 bases between the two ends. CDR1 and CDR2 from the germline V gene are SGHNT and YYREEE (reference sequence). The CDR3 DNA sequence: TGTGCCAGCAGCTTCGGTGGTGAGAATCAGCCCCAGCATTTT. It codes for CASSFGGENQPQHF.

The genes are TRBV7-2 and TRBJ1-2, with D possibly being TRBD1 (5 bases). The CDR3 extends over 13 amino acids. Germline loops: CDR1 SGHTA, CDR2 FQGNSA. With 4 bases removed from V and 3 bases from J, the gap between germline ends came to 9 bases. The CDR3 nucleotides read TGTGCCAGCAGCTCCCAGGGTTACTATGGCTACACCTTC. Its translation: CASSSQGYYGYTF.

V is TRBV5-1 and J is TRBJ2-3; D remains unclear. Germline V lookup: CDR1 SGHRS, CDR2 YFSETQ. The CDR3 is 15 amino acids. V lost 2 bases, J lost 4 bases, and 14 bases lay in between. Here the CDR3 reads CASSLSARQSDTQYF. The CDR3 nucleotides are TGCGCCAGCAGCTTATCTGCCAGACAATCAGATACGCAGTATTTT.

This clone was found once. This chain links TRBV19 with TRBJ1-2; 10 bases line up with TRBD1. The CDR3 covers 16 residues. In germline, CDR1 is LNHDA, CDR2 SQIVND (reference sequence). V shed 5 bases, J shed 2 bases, and the junction held 8 bases outside the gene matches. This CDR3 reads CASSSTGGGKNYGYTF. The CDR3 coding sequence is TGTGCCAGTAGTTCGACAGGGGGCGGGAAAAACTATGGCTACACCTTC.

This clone was recorded a few times. The J gene is TRBJ1-1, the V gene TRBV5-5; D may be TRBD1 (5 bases). V was trimmed by 3 bases and J by 5 bases, leaving 11 bases between them. Germline CDR1 and CDR2: SGHKS and YYEKEE (reference sequence). The CDR3 covers 13 residues. The DNA of the CDR3 is TGTGCCAGCAGCTCCAGGGTATTGACTGAAGCTTTCTTT. Translated, it gives CASSSRVLTEAFF.

This chain joins TRBV18 and TRBJ2-7; 9 bases match TRBD1. This CDR3 comprises 16 residues. The V gene's germline CDR1 is KGHSH and CDR2 LQKENI. J was trimmed by 0 bases and V by 5 bases; bases with no gene match: 8. CDR3 region: CASSGTGQGPSYEQYF. CDR3 nucleotides: TGTGCCAGCTCAGGGACTGGACAGGGGCCCTCCTACGAGCAGTACTTC. The full variable domain, its missing parts supplied by reference TRBV18 and TRBJ2-7, is NAGVMQNPRHLVRRRGQEARLRCSPMKGHSHVYWYRQLPEEGLKFMVYLQKENIIDESGMPKERFSAEFPKEGPSILRIQQVVRGDSAAYFCASSGTGQGPSYEQYFGPGTRLTVT.

V gene TRBV4-1 combines with J gene TRBJ2-1; TRBD1 matches 8 bases. The V gene end was trimmed by 4 bases and the J gene end by 9 bases; junction bases not matched to a gene: 11. Looked up from germline, CDR1 is MGHRA and CDR2 is YSYEKL. The CDR3 loop spans 15 amino acids. CDR3 region: CASSPTGGRGPEQFF. The CDR3 DNA reads as TGCGCCAGCAGCCCAACAGGGGGGCGGGGACCTGAGCAGTTCTTC.